Described below is a single TCR beta chain sequence and its context. Documented time point: sample taken at primary tumor resection. Whole RNA was taken from tumor, nontumor lung or frozen PBMC; it was then sequenced unsorted. A total of around 76 untreated early-stage non-small cell lung cancer patients served as donors. This entry belongs to a study of spatial heterogeneity in lung cancer. As for the study in general: The study consistently detected more beta-chain than alpha-chain sequences. There were, on average, more than 9.5 raw-read appearances for each unique TCR and UMI combination.

The V and J ends lost 6 bases and 6 bases, in that order; junction bases with no gene match: 7. The V gene's germline CDR1 is SGHKS and CDR2 YYEKEE (reference sequence). CDR3 length: 14 residues. In the library, each TCR cDNA molecule bore its own unique molecular identifier. TCRdb fed the 5' RACE reads into MiXCR, producing one record per CDR3 protein. The sample lists tens of thousands of distinct CDR3 sequences, roughly an eighth occurring once. The chain links TRBV5-5 to TRBJ2-4; 9 positions match TRBD1. The TCR was taken from a male donor with early-stage non-small cell lung cancer. Sample: PBMCs, taken at surgery. The CDR3 here is CASTRTGVGNIQYF. The CDR3 DNA follows: TGTGCCAGCACTAGGACAGGGGTCGGAAACATTCAGTACTTC.